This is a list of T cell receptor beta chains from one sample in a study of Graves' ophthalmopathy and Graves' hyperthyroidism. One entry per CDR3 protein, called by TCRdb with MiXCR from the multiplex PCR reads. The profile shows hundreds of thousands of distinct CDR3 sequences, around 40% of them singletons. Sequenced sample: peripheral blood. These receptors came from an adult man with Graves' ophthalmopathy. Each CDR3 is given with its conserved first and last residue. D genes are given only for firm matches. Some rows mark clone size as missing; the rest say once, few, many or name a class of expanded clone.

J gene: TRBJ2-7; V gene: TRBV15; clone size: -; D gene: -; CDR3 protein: CATSREATPHYEQYF; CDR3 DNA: TGTGCCACCAGCAGAGAGGCAACTCCACACTACGAGCAGTACTTC
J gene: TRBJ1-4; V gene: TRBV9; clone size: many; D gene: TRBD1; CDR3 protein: CASSPPTGQGNEKLFF; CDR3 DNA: TGTGCCAGCAGCCCACCAACGGGACAGGGAAATGAAAAACTGTTTTTT
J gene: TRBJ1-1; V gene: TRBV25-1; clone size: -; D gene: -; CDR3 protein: CASSDQGPYTEAFF; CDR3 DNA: TGTGCCAGCAGTGACCAGGGGCCCTACACTGAAGCTTTCTTT
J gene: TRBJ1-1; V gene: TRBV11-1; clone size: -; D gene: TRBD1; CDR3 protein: CASSSPGQGRGDTEAFF; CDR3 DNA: TGTGCCAGCAGTAGCCCGGGACAGGGGCGAGGAGACACTGAAGCTTTCTTT
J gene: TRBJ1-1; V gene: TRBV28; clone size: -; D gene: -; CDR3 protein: CASTTVGKATEAFF; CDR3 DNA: TGTGCCAGCACCACCGTGGGTAAGGCCACTGAAGCTTTCTTT
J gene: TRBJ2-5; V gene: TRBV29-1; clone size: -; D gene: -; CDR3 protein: CSVEVGVETQYF; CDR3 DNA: TGCAGCGTTGAAGTAGGGGTTGAGACCCAGTACTTC
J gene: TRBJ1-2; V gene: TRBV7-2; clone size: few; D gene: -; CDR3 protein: CASSLGSGGDGGYTF; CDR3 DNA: TGTGCCAGCAGCTTGGGATCGGGCGGGGACGGGGGCTACACCTTC
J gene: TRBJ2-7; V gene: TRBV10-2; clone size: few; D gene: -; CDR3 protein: CASTGTLAYEQYF; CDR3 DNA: TGTGCCAGCACAGGGACATTAGCCTACGAGCAGTACTTC
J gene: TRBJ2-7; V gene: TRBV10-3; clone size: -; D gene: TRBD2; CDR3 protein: CTISDNRGRAVYEQYF; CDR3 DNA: TGTACCATCAGTGATAATCGCGGGAGGGCCGTCTACGAGCAGTACTTC
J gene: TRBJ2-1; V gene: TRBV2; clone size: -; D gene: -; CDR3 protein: CASSLKGGQDNEQFF; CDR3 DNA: TGTGCCAGCAGCTTGAAGGGGGGTCAGGACAATGAGCAGTTCTTC
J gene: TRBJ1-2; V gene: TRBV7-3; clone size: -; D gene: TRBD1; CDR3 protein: CASLKGPSGGQGPLGYGYTF; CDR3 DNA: TGCGCCAGCCTCAAAGGGCCGTCGGGGGGACAGGGACCATTAGGCTATGGCTACACCTTC
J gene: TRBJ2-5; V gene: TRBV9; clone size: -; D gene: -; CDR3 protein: CASSPPNVETQYF; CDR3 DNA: TGTGCCAGCAGCCCCCCTAACGTAGAGACCCAGTACTTC
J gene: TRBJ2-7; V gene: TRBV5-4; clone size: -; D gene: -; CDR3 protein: CASSPPTRREQYF; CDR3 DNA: TGTGCCAGCAGCCCCCCCACACGGCGGGAGCAGTACTTC
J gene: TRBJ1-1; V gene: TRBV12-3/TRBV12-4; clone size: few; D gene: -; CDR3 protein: CASSFSGGAFF; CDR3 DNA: TGTGCCAGCAGTTTTTCGGGGGGAGCTTTCTTT
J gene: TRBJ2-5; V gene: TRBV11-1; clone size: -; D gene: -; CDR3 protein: CASSRWTGDIQETQYF; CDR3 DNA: TGTGCCAGCAGCCGGTGGACTGGGGACATCCAAGAGACCCAGTACTTC
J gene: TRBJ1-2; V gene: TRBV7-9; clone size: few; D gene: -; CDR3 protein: CASSQPRGSGYGYTF; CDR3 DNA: TGTGCCAGCAGCCAGCCTAGGGGGTCGGGTTATGGCTACACCTTC
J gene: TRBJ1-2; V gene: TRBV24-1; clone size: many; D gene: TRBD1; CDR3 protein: CATSPDRGHGYTF; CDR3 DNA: TGTGCCACCAGCCCGGACAGGGGACATGGCTACACCTTC
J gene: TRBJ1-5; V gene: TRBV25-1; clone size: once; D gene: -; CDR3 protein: CASRSTSNQPQHF; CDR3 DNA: TGTGCCAGCAGATCGACAAGCAATCAGCCCCAGCATTTT
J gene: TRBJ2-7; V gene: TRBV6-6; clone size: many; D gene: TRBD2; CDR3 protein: CASSYETSGYEQYF; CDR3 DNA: TGTGCCAGCAGTTACGAGACTAGCGGCTACGAGCAGTACTTC
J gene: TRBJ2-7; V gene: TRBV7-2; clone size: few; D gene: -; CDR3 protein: CASSIRRGEAQYF; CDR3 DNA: TGTGCCAGCAGCATCAGACGGGGTGAAGCGCAGTACTTC
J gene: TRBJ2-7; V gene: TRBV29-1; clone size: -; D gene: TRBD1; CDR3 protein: CSSGTGSNEQYF; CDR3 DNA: TGCAGCTCCGGGACAGGGAGCAACGAGCAGTACTTC
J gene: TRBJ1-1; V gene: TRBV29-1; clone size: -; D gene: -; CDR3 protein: CSSPLERNTEAFF; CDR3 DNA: TGCAGCTCACCACTTGAGAGGAACACTGAAGCTTTCTTT
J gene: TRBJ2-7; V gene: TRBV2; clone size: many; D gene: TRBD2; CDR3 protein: CASSVGLAGVGEQYF; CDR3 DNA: TGTGCCAGCAGTGTAGGCCTAGCGGGGGTTGGCGAGCAGTACTTC
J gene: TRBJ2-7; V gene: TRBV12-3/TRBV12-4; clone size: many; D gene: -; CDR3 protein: CASSRGREQYF; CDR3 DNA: TGCGCCAGCAGTCGCGGAAGGGAGCAGTACTTC
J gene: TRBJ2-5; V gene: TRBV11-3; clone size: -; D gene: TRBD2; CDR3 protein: CASSFLAGGPGETQYF; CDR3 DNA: TGTGCCAGCAGCTTCTTAGCGGGAGGGCCGGGGGAGACCCAGTACTTC
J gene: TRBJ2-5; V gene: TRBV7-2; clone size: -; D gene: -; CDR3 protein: CASSPVGRVETQYF; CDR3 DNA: TGTGCCAGCAGCCCAGTGGGTCGGGTAGAGACCCAGTACTTC
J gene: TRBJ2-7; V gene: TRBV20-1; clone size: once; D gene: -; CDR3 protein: CSARIAESSYEQYF; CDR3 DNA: TGCAGTGCTAGGATAGCGGAAAGCTCCTACGAGCAGTACTTC
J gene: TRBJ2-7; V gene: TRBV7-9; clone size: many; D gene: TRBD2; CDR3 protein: CASSLKREAYHEQYF; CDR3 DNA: TGTGCCAGCAGCTTAAAACGGGAGGCCTACCACGAGCAGTACTTC
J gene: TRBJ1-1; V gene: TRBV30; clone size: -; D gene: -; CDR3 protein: CAWSVTSDTEAFF; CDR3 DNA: TGTGCCTGGAGTGTTACCTCGGACACTGAAGCTTTCTTT
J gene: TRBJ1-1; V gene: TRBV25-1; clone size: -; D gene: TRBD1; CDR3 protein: CAGSDQGGNTEAFF; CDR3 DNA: TGCGCCGGCAGTGATCAGGGGGGGAACACTGAAGCTTTCTTT
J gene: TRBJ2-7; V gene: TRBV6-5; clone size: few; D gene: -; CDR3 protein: CASSYAGQGINEQYF; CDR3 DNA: TGTGCCAGCAGTTACGCCGGGCAGGGAATTAACGAGCAGTACTTC
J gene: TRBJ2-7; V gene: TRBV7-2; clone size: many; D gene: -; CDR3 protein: CASSSHLAEQYF; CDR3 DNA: TGTGCCAGCAGCTCCCACCTTGCTGAGCAGTACTTC
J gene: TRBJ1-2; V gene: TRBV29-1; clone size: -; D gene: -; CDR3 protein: CSVEGAYGYTF; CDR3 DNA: TGCAGCGTTGAAGGGGCGTATGGCTACACCTTC
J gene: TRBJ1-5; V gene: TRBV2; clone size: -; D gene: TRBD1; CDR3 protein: CASSRDRGAMETQHF; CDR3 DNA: TGTGCCAGCAGTCGGGACAGGGGCGCAATGGAGACCCAGCATTTT
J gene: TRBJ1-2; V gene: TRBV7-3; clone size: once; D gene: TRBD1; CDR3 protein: CASRGGQRLPFGYTF; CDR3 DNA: TGTGCCAGCAGAGGGGGCCAGAGACTCCCTTTTGGCTACACCTTC
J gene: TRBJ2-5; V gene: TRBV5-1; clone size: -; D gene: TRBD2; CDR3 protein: CAGSQTSGGSQETQYF; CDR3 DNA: TGCGCCGGCAGCCAGACTAGCGGGGGAAGCCAAGAGACCCAGTACTTC
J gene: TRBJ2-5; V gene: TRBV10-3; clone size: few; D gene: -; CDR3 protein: CASSYFSGETQYF; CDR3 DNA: TGTGCCAGCAGTTACTTTTCGGGGGAGACCCAGTACTTC
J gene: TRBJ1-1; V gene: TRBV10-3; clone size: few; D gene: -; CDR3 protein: CAISDPRENTEAFF; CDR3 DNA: TGTGCCATCAGTGACCCCCGGGAGAACACTGAAGCTTTCTTT
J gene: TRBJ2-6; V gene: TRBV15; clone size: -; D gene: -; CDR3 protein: CATSSALRGSGANVLTF; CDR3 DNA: TGTGCCACCAGCAGCGCACTTCGGGGTTCCGGGGCCAACGTCCTGACTTTC
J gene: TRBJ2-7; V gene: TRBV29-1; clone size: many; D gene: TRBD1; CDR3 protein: CSVNLPGQGESSYEQYF; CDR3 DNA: TGCAGCGTCAATTTACCGGGACAGGGTGAGAGCTCCTACGAGCAGTACTTC
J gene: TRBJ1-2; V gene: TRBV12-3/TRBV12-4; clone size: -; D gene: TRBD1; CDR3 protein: CASSLNRGAAGYTF; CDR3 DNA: TGTGCCAGCAGTTTAAACAGGGGCGCGGCTGGCTACACCTTC
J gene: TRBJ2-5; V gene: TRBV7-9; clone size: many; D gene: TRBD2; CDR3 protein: CASRRTSGKGETQYF; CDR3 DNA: TGTGCCAGCAGGAGGACTAGCGGGAAGGGAGAGACCCAGTACTTC
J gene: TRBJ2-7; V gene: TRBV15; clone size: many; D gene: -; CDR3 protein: CATSRDSTTEQYF; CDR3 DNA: TGTGCCACCAGCAGAGACTCGACTACCGAGCAGTACTTC
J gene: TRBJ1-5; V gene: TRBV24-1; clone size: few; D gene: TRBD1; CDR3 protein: CASRPGTGGNQPQHF; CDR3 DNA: TGTGCCAGCAGGCCCGGGACAGGGGGCAACCAGCCCCAGCATTTT
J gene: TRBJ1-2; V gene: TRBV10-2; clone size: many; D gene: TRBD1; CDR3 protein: CASSERVGQSNYGYTF; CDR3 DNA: TGCGCCAGCAGTGAAAGGGTGGGACAGTCAAACTATGGCTACACCTTC
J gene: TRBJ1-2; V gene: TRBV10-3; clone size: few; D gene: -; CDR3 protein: CASRAAPNYGYTF; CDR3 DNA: TGTGCCAGCAGGGCGGCACCTAACTATGGCTACACCTTC
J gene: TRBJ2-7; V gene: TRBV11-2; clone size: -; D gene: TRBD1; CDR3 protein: CASSPGTGNNEQYF; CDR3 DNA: TGTGCCAGCAGCCCCGGGACAGGGAACAACGAGCAGTACTTC
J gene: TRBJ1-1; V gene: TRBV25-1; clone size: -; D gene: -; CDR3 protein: CASSLLPSLGGEAFF; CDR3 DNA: TGTGCCAGCAGTCTCCTTCCTTCCCTGGGCGGTGAAGCTTTCTTT
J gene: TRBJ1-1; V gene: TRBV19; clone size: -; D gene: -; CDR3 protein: CASTQPASTEAFF; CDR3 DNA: TGTGCCAGTACTCAACCGGCAAGCACTGAAGCTTTCTTT
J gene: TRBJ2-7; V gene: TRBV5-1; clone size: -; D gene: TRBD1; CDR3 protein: CASSETGGYHEQYF; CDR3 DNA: TGCGCCAGCAGCGAGACAGGGGGTTACCACGAGCAGTACTTC
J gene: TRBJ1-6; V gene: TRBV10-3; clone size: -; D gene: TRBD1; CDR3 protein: CASRAGQAINSPLHF; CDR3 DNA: TGTGCCAGCAGAGCCGGACAGGCCATTAATTCACCCCTCCACTTT
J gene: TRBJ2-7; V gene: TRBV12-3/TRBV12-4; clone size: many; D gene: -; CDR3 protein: CASKPGLASSYEQYF; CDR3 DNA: TGTGCCAGCAAGCCGGGACTGGCGAGCTCCTACGAGCAGTACTTC
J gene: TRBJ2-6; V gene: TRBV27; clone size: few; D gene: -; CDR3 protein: CASTLNGAAGANVLTF; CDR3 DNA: TGTGCCAGCACATTAAACGGGGCGGCTGGGGCCAACGTCCTGACTTTC
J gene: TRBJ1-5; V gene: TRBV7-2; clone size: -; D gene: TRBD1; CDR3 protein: CASSRSSLWGTGDQPQHF; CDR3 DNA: TGTGCCAGCAGCCGGTCATCACTTTGGGGGACAGGGGATCAGCCCCAGCATTTT
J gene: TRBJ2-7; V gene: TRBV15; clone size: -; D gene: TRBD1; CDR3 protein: CATSRGTGGRYEQYF; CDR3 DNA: TGTGCCACCAGCAGAGGGACAGGGGGACGCTACGAGCAGTACTTC